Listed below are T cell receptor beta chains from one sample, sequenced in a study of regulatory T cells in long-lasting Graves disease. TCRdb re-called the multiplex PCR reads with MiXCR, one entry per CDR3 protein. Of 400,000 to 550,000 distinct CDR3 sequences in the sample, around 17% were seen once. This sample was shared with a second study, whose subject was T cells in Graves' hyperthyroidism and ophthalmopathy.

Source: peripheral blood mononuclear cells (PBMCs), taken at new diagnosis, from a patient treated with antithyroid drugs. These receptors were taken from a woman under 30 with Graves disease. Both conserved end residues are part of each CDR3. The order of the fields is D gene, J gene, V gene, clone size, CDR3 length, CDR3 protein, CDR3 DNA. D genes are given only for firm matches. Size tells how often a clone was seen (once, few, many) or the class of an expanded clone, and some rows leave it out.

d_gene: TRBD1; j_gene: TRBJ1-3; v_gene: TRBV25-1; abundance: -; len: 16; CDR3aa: CASSVGGSFSGNTIYF; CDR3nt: TGTGCCAGCAGTGTAGGGGGCTCCTTCTCTGGAAACACCATATATTTT
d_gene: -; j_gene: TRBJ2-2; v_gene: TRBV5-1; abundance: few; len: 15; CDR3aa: CASNENTGNTGELFF; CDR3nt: TGCGCCAGCAACGAAAACACAGGGAACACCGGGGAGCTGTTTTTT
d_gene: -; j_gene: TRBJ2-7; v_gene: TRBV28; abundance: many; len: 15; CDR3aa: CASSLYEGGEGEQYF; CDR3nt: TGTGCCAGCAGTTTATACGAGGGAGGCGAGGGCGAGCAGTACTTC
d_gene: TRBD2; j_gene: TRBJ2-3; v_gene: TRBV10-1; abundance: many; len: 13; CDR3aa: CASSPKNGGTQYF; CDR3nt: TGCGCCAGCAGCCCAAAAAACGGGGGGACGCAGTATTTT
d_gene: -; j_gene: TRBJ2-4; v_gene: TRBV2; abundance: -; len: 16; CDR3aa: CATSDSTWTAKNIQYF; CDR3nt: TGTGCCACCAGTGACTCCACGTGGACAGCCAAAAACATTCAGTACTTC
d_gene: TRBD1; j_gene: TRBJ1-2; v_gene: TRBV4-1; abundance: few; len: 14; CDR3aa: CASGGTESIYGYTF; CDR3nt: TGCGCCAGCGGAGGGACAGAATCAATCTATGGCTACACCTTC
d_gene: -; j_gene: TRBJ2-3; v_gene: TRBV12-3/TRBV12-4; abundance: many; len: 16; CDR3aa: CASSKGQGGGTDTQYF; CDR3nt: TGTGCCAGCAGTAAGGGCCAGGGTGGCGGCACAGATACGCAGTATTTT
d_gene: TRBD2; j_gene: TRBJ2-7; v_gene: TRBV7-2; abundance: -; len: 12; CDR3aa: CASSASGGEQYF; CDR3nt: TGTGCCAGCAGCGCTTCGGGGGGGGAGCAGTACTTC
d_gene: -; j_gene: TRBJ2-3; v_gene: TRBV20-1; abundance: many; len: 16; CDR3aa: CSARDRRGAASDTQYF; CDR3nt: TGCAGTGCTAGAGATAGAAGGGGGGCAGCTTCGGATACGCAGTATTTT
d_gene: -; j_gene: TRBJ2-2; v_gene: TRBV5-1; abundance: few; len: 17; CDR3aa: CASSLRSWERGTGELFF; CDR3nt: TGCGCCAGCAGCTTGAGGTCGTGGGAAAGAGGCACCGGGGAGCTGTTTTTT
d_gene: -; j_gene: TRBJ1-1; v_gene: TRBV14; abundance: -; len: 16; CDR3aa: CASSPVDMGPHERAFF; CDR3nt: TGTGCCAGCAGCCCCGTAGACATGGGACCGCATGAGAGGGCTTTCTTT
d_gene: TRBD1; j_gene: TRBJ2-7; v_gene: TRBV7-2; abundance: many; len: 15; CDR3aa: CASSLTGGHSYEQYF; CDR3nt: TGTGCCAGCAGCTTAACAGGGGGTCACTCCTACGAGCAGTACTTC
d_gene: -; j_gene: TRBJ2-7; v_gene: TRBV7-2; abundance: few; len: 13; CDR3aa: CASSRPGSYEQYF; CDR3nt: TGTGCCAGCAGCCGGCCGGGGTCCTACGAGCAGTACTTC
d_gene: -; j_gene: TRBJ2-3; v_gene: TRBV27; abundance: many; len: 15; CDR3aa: CASSLGPTPTDTQYF; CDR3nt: TGTGCCAGCAGCCTGGGACCAACTCCCACAGATACGCAGTATTTT
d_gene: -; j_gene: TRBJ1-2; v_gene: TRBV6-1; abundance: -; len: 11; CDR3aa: CASRETDGYTF; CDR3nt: TGTGCCAGCAGGGAGACGGATGGCTACACCTTC
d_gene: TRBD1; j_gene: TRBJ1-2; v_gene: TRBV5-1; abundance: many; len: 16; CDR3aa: CASSSRQGGTVYGYTF; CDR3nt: TGCGCCAGCAGCTCCCGTCAGGGGGGGACAGTCTATGGCTACACCTTC
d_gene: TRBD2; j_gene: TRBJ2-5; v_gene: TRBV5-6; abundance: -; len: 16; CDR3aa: CASTRIRDYTQETQYF; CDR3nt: TGTGCCAGCACCCGGATCCGGGACTACACCCAAGAGACCCAGTACTTC
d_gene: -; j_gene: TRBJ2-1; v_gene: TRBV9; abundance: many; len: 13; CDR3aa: CASSVVSGIEQFF; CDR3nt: TGTGCCAGCAGCGTAGTGTCGGGCATTGAGCAGTTCTTC
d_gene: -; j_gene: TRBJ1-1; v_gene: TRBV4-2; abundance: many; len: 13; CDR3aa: CASSQRRDTEAFF; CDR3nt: TGTGCCAGCAGCCAACGCCGGGACACTGAAGCTTTCTTT
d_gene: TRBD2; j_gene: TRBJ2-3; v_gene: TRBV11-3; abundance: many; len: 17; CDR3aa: CASSVQLAGVGTDTQYF; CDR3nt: TGTGCCAGCAGCGTCCAACTAGCGGGAGTGGGCACAGATACGCAGTATTTT
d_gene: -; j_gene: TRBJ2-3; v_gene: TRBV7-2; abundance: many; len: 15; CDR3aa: CASSTPAVGADTQYF; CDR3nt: TGTGCCAGCAGCACCCCGGCCGTGGGGGCGGATACGCAGTATTTT
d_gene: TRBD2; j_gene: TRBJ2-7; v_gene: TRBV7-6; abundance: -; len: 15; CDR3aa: CASSLAGPSLYEQYF; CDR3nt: TGTGCCAGCAGCCTAGCGGGGCCTAGTCTCTACGAGCAGTACTTC
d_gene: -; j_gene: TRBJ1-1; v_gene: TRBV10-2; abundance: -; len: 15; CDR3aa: CASGMRTPMNTEAFF; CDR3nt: TGCGCCAGCGGGATGAGGACACCGATGAACACTGAAGCTTTCTTT
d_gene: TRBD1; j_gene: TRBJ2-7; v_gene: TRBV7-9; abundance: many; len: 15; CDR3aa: CASSSGTVISYEQYF; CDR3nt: TGTGCCAGCAGCTCCGGGACAGTAATCTCCTACGAGCAGTACTTC
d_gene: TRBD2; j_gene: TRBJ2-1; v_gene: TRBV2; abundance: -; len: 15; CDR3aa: CASRPTSGSYNERFF; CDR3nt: TGTGCCAGCAGACCGACTAGCGGCTCCTACAATGAGCGGTTCTTC
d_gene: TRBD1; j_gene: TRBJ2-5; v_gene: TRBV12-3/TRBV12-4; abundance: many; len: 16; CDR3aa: CASSNTGGTHPETQYF; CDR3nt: TGTGCCAGCAGTAATACAGGGGGCACCCATCCAGAGACCCAGTACTTC
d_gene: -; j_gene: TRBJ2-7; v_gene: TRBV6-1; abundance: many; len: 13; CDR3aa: CASRYDRSYEQYF; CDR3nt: TGTGCCAGCAGATATGACAGGTCCTACGAGCAGTACTTC
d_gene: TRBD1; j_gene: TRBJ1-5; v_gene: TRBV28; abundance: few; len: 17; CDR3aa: CASSLVTGQGRYQPQHF; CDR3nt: TGTGCCAGCAGTTTGGTTACCGGACAGGGAAGATATCAGCCCCAGCATTTT
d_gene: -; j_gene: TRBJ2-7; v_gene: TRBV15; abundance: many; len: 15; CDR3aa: CATSRDWRLSYEQYF; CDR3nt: TGTGCCACCAGCAGAGATTGGCGGCTTTCCTACGAGCAGTACTTC
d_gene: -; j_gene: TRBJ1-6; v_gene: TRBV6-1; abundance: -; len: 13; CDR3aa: CASSEQDNSPLHF; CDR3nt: TGTGCCAGCAGTGAACAGGATAATTCACCCCTCCACTTT
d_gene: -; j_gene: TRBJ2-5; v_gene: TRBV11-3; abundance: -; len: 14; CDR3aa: CASSLDRLQETQYF; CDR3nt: TGTGCCAGCAGCTTGGACAGACTGCAAGAGACCCAGTACTTC
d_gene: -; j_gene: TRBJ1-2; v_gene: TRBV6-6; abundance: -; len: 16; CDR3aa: CASSYSRRPISDGYTF; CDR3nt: TGTGCCAGCAGTTACTCGAGGCGGCCGATCTCCGATGGCTACACCTTC
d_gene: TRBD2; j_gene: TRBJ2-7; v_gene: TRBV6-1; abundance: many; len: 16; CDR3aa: CASSEGLAGVLFEQYF; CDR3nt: TGTGCCAGCAGTGAGGGACTAGCGGGAGTACTCTTCGAGCAGTACTTC
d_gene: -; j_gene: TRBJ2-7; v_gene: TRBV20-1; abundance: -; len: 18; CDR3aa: CSARDPFSGGTSLYEQYF; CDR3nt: TGCAGTGCTAGAGACCCATTCTCAGGGGGGACTAGTCTCTACGAGCAGTACTTC
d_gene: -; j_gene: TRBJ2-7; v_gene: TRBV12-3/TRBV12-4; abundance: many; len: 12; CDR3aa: CASSDGVNEQYF; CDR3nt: TGTGCCAGCAGTGACGGGGTAAACGAGCAGTACTTC
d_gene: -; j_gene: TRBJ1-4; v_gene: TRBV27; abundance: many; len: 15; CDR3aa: CASSLLGATNEKLFF; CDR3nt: TGTGCCAGCAGTTTATTGGGGGCAACTAATGAAAAACTGTTTTTT
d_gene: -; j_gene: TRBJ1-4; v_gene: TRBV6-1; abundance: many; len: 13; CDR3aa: CASSEAPREKLFF; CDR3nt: TGTGCCAGCAGTGAAGCCCCGAGGGAAAAACTGTTTTTT
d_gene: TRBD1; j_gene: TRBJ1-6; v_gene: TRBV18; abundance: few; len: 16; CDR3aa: CASSPNPTGGNSPLHF; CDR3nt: TGTGCCAGCTCACCCAACCCGACAGGGGGTAATTCACCCCTCCACTTT
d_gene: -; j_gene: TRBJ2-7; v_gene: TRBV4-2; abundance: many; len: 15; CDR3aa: CASSQESAIPYEQYF; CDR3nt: TGTGCCAGCAGCCAAGAGTCGGCAATACCCTACGAGCAGTACTTC
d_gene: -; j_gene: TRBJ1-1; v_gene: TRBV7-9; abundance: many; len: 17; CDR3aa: CASSLSIWVELNTEAFF; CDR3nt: TGTGCCAGCAGCTTATCCATCTGGGTAGAACTGAACACTGAAGCTTTCTTT
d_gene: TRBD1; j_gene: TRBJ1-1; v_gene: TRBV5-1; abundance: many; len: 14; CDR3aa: CASSSGQGATEAFF; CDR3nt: TGCGCCAGCAGCTCCGGACAGGGGGCAACTGAAGCTTTCTTT
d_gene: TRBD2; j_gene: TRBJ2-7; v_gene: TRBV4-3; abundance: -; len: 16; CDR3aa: CASSRERSGISYEQYF; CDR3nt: TGCGCCAGCAGCCGAGAACGGAGCGGGATTTCCTACGAGCAGTACTTC
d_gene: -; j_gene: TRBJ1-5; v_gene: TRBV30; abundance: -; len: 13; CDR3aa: CAWSEEYGQPQHF; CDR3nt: TGTGCCTGGAGTGAGGAGTACGGTCAGCCCCAGCATTTT
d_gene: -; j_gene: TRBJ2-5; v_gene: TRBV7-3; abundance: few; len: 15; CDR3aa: CASSLYEGSQETQYF; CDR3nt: TGTGCCAGCAGCTTATATGAGGGAAGCCAAGAGACCCAGTACTTC
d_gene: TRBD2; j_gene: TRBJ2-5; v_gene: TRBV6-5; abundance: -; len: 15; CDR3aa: CTSSYELAGQETQYF; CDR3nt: TGTACCAGCAGTTACGAACTAGCGGGGCAAGAGACCCAGTACTTC
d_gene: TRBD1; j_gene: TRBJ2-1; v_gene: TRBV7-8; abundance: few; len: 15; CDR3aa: CASSLSRDRDNEQFF; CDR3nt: TGTGCCAGCAGCTTGTCCCGGGACAGGGACAATGAGCAGTTCTTC
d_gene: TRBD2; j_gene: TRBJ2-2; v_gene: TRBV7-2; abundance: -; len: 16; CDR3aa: CASSLAGGRVVGELFF; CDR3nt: TGTGCCAGCAGCTTAGCTGGCGGGAGGGTTGTCGGGGAGCTGTTTTTT
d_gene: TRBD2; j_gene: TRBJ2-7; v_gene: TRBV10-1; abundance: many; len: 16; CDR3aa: CASSASLTSGTYEQYF; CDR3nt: TGCGCCAGCAGTGCATCCTTGACTAGCGGGACCTACGAGCAGTACTTC
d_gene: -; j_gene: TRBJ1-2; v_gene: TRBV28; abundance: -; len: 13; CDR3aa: CASSWGPTRGYTF; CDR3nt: TGTGCCAGCAGTTGGGGACCGACCCGGGGCTACACCTTC
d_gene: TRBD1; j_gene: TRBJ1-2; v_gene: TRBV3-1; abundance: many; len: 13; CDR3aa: CASSSTGTYGYTF; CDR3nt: TGTGCCAGCAGTTCGACAGGGACCTATGGCTACACCTTC
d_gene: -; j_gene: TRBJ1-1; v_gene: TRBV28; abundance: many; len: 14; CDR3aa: CASSLGTMNTEAFF; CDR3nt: TGTGCCAGCAGTTTAGGGACAATGAACACTGAAGCTTTCTTT
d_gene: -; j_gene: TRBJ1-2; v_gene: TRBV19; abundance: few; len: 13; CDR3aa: CASSIKGYDGYTF; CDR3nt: TGTGCCAGTAGTATAAAAGGATATGATGGCTACACCTTC
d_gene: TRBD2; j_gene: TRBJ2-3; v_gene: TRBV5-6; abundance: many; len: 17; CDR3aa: CASSRGLAGVRTDTQYF; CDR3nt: TGTGCCAGCAGCAGAGGACTAGCGGGAGTTCGGACAGATACGCAGTATTTT
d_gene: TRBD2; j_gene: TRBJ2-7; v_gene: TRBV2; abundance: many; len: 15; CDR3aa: CASSGQLAGGGEQYF; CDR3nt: TGTGCCAGCAGTGGTCAGCTAGCGGGAGGGGGAGAGCAGTACTTC
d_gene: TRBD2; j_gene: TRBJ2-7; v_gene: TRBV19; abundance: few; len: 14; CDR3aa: CASSIMAGGYEQYF; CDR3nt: TGTGCCAGTTCAATAATGGCGGGAGGGTACGAGCAGTACTTC
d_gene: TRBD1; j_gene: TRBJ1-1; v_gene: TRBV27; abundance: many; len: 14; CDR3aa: CASSFSGRDREAFF; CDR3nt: TGTGCCAGCAGTTTCTCGGGAAGGGACAGGGAAGCTTTCTTT
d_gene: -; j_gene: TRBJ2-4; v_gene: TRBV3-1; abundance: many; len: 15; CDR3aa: CASSPPYAAGNIQYF; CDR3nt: TGTGCCAGCAGCCCCCCATACGCCGCCGGAAACATTCAGTACTTC
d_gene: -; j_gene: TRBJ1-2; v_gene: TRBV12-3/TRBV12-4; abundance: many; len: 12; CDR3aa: CASRDGNYGYTF; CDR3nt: TGTGCCAGCAGGGATGGGAACTATGGCTACACCTTC
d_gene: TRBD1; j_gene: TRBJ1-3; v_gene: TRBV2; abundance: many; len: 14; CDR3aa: CASSRQGEGNTIYF; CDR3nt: TGTGCCAGCAGTCGACAGGGGGAAGGAAACACCATATATTTT